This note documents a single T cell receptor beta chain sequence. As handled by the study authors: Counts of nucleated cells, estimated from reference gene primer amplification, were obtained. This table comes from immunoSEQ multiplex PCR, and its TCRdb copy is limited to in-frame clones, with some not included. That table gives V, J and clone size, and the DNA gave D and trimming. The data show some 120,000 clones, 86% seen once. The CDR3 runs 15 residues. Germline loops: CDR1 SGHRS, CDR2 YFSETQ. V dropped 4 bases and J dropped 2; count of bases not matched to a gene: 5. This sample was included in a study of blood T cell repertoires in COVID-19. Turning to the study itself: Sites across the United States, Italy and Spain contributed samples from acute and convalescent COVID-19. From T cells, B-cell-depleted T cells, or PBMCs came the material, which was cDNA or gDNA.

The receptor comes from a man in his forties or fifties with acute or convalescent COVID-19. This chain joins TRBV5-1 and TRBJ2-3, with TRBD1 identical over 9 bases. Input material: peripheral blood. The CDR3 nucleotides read TGCGCCAGCAGCCAGACAGGGGGGTTCACAGATACGCAGTATTTT. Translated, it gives CASSQTGGFTDTQYF.